This T cell receptor (beta chain) was obtained from a study of control samples from healthy donors and cancer patients (dated by TCRdb to 2020 to 2021). CDR1 is given as ENHRY and CDR2 as SYGVKD, both from the germline V gene. Including cysteine and phenylalanine, the CDR3 has 17 amino acids. Only the CDR3 DNA is retained, 51 bases long and in frame from the first base. After removal of 6 bases from V and 0 bases from J, the junction retains 12 bases not matched to a gene. The library was obtained by the immunoSEQ multiplex PCR assay. TCRdb took over this immuneACCESS table, retaining in-frame rearrangements with V and J assigned. Such tables are incomplete; in checked studies, under half of the missing clones stem from an unresolved V gene, and the remainder is unexplained. The sample table shows roughly 92,000 clones, and about 89% are seen once. The top ten hold 7.5% to 8% of the sample. Points on this clone: It lacks a known antigen. No base-level quality is on record; no much larger clone is a single base apart.

The receptor comes from a woman in her sixties in good health. The V and J genes are TRBV10-3 and TRBJ2-3; TRBD1 fits 7 bases in the junction. Sequenced sample: blood. The nucleotide sequence reads TGTGCCATCAGCTCGGGACAGAGAGTTTCTAGCACAGATACGCAGTATTTT. Protein translation: CAISSGQRVSSTDTQYF.